This T cell receptor (beta chain) originates from a study of OX40 agonist ivuxolimab in advanced cancers. As for the study in general: Eligibility rules accepted prior anti-PD-1, anti-PD-L1 or anti-CTLA-4 therapy, and 30% to 40% had some.

Whole-study results and caveats: Some of the lowest clonal expansion was seen in partial responders at 0.1-3.0 mg/kg.

About this clone: Its antigen is not known.

The CDR3 totals 16 residues. Between the trimmed V and J ends, which lost 3 bases and 0 bases, there was a span of 12 bases. CDR1 and CDR2 (germline): KGHSH, LQKENI. Sequencing was performed with immunoSEQ multiplex PCR; in TCRdb, only in-frame clones are kept and a portion is missing. The sample holds around 140,000 clones, more than 85% seen once. V and J are TRBV18 and TRBJ1-3; D not resolved. This TCR came from an adult with an advanced solid tumor such as melanoma, head and neck, liver or kidney cancer. The sequences come from CD4+ or CD8+ T cells sorted from blood, collected in a trial of the OX40 agonist ivuxolimab. CDR3 protein: CASSPQVGDSGNTIYF. The CDR3 nucleotides are TGTGCCAGCTCACCGCAGGTTGGGGACTCTGGAAACACCATATATTTT.